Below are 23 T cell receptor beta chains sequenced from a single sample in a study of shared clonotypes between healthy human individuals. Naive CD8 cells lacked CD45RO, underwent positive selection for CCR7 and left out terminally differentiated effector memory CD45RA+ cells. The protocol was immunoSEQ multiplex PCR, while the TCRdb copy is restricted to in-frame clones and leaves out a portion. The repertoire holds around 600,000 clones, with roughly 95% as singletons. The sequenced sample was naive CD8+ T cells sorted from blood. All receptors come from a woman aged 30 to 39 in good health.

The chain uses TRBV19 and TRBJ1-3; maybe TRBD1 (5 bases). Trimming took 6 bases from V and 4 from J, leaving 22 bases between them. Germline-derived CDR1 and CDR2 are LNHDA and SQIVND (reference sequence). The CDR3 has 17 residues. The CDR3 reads CASRGPDKASPGNTIYF. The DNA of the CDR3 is TGTGCCAGTAGGGGACCAGACAAGGCCAGCCCGGGAAACACCATATATTTT.

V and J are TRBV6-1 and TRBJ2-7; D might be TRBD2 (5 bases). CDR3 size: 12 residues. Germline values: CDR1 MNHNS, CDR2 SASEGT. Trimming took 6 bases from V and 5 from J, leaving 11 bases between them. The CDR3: CASSNPGDEQYF. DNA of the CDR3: TGTGCCAGCAGCAACCCCGGGGACGAGCAGTACTTC.

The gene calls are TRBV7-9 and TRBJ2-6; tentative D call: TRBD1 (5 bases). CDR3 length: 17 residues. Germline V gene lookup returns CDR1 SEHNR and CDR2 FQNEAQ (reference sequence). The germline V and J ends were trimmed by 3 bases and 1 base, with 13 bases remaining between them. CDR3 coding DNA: TGTGCCAGCAGCTTTGGGGCTCCGCTATCTGGGGCCAACGTCCTGACTTTC. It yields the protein CASSFGAPLSGANVLTF. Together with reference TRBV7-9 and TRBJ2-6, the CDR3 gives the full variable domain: DTGVSQNPRHKITKRGQNVTFRCDPISEHNRLYWYRQTLGQGPEFLTYFQNEAQLEKSRLLSDRFSAERPKGSFSTLEIQRTEQGDSAMYLCASSFGAPLSGANVLTFGAGSRLTVL.

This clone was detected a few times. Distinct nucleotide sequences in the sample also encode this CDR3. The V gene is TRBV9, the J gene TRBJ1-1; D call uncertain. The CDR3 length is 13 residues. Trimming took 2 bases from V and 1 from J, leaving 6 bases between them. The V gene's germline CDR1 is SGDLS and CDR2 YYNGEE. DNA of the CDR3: TGTGCCAGCAGCGTTACGGGGAACACTGAAGCTTTCTTT. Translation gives CASSVTGNTEAFF.

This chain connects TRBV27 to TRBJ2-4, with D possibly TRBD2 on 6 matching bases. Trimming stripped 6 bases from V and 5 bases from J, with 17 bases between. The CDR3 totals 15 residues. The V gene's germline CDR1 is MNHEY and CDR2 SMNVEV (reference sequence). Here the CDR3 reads CASREGWGFENIQYF. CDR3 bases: TGTGCCAGCAGGGAGGGGTGGGGGTTCGAAAACATTCAGTACTTC.

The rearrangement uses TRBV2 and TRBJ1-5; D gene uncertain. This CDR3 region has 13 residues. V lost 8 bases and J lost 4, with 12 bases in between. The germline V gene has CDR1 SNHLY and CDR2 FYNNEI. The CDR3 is CASAGPVNQPQHF. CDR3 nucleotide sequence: TGTGCCAGCGCCGGTCCCGTGAATCAGCCCCAGCATTTT.

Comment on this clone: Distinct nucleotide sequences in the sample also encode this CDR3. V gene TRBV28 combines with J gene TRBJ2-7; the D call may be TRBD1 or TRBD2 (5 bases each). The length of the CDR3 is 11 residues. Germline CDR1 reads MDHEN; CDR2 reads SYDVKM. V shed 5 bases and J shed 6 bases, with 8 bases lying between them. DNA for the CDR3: TGTGCCAGCAGTCCTGGGGGCGAGCAGTACTTC. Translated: CASSPGGEQYF.

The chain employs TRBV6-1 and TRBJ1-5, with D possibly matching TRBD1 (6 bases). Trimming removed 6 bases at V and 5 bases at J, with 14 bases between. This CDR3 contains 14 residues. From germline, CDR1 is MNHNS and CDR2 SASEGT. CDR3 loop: CASRVRGTDQPQHF. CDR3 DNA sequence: TGTGCCAGCAGGGTCAGGGGTACGGATCAGCCCCAGCATTTT.

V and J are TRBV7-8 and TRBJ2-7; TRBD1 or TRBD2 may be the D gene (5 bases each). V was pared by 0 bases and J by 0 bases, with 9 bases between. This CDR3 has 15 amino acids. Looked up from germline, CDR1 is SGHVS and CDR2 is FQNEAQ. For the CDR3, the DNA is TGTGCCAGCAGCTTAGCAGCAGGGAGCTCCTACGAGCAGTACTTC. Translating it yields CASSLAAGSSYEQYF. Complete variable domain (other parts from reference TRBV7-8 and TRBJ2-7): GAGVSQSPRYKVAKRGQDVALRCDPISGHVSLFWYQQALGQGPEFLTYFQNEAQLDKSGLPSDRFFAERPEGSVSTLKIQRTQQEDSAVYLCASSLAAGSSYEQYFGPGTRLTVT.

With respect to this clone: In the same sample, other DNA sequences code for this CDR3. The CDR3 coding sequence is TGTGCCAGCAGTTTAGGGGGGACGGGCTACACCTTC. Translated: CASSLGGTGYTF. The V call is TRBV28, the J call TRBJ1-2; D possibly corresponds to TRBD1 (5 bases). The CDR3 is 12 amino acids. Trimming pared 2 bases from V and 8 bases from J, leaving 9 bases between. CDR1 and CDR2 (germline): MDHEN, SYDVKM.

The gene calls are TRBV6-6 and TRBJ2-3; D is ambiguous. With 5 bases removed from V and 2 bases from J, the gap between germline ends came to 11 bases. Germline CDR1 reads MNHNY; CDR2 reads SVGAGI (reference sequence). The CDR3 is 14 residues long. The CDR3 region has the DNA TGTGCCAGCAGTCCCTCAGTTCACACAGATACGCAGTATTTT. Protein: CASSPSVHTDTQYF.

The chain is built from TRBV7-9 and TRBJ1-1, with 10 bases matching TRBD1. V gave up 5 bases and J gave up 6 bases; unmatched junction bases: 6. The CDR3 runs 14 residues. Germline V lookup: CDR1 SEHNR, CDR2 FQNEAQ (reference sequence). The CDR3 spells CASSQTGQGSEAFF. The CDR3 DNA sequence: TGTGCCAGCAGCCAAACGGGACAGGGGTCTGAAGCTTTCTTT.

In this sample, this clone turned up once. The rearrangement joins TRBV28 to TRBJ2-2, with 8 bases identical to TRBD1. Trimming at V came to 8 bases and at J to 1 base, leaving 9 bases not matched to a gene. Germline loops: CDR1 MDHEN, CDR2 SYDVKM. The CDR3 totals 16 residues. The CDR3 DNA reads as TGTGCCAGCCGAAGGCCCGGGACAGGGAACACCGGGGAGCTGTTTTTT. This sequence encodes CASRRPGTGNTGELFF.

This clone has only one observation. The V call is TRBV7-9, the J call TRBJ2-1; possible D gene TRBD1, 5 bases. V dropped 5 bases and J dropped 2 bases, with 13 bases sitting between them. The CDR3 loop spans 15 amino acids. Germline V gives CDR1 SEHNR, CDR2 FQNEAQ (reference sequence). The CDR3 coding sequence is TGTGCCAGCAGCCCTGCAGGGATTGCCTACAATGAGCAGTTCTTC. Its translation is CASSPAGIAYNEQFF.

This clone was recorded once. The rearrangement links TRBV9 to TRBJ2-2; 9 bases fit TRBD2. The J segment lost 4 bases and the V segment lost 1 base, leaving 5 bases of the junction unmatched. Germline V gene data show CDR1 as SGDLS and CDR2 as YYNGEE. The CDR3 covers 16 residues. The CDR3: CASSVLAGIGTGELFF. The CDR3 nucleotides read TGTGCCAGCAGCGTACTAGCGGGGATAGGCACCGGGGAGCTGTTTTTT.

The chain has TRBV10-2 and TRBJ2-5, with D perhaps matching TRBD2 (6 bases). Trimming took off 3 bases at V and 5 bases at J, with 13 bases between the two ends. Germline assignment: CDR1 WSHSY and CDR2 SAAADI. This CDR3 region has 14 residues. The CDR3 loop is CASSDGTVWETQYF. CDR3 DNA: TGCGCCAGCAGTGATGGGACTGTCTGGGAGACCCAGTACTTC.

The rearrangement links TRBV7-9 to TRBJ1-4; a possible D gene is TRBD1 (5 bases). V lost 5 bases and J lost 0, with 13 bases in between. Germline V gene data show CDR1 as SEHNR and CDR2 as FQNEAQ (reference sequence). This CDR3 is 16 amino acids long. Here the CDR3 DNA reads TGTGCCAGCAGCGCACAGGCGGGGGCAACTAATGAAAAACTGTTTTTT. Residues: CASSAQAGATNEKLFF.

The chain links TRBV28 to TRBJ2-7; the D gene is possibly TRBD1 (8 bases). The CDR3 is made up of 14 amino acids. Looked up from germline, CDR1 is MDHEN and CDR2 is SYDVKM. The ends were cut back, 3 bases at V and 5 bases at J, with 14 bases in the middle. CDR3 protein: CASSLGGTGNEQYF. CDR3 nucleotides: TGTGCCAGCAGTTTGGGGGGGACAGGCAACGAGCAGTACTTC. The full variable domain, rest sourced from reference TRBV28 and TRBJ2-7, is DVKVTQSSRYLVKRTGEKVFLECVQDMDHENMFWYRQDPGLGLRLIYFSYDVKMKEKGDIPEGYSVSREKKERFSLILESASTNQTSMYLCASSLGGTGNEQYFGPGTRLTVT.

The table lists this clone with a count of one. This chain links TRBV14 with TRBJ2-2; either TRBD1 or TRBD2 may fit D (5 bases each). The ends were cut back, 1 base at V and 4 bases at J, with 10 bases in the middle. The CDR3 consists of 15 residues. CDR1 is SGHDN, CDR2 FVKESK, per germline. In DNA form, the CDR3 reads TGTGCCAGCAGCCAAGGGCGTGGGGGCACCGGGGAGCTGTTTTTT. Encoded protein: CASSQGRGGTGELFF.

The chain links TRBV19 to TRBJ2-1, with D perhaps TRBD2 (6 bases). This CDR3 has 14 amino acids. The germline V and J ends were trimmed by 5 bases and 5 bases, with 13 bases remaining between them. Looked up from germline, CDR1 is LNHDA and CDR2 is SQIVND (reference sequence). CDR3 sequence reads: CASSRAGLDNEQFF. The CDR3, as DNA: TGTGCCAGTAGTCGGGCGGGACTGGACAATGAGCAGTTCTTC.

CDR3 coding DNA: TGTGCCACCAGCAGGGGAACGGGAGTGGTGGCAGATACGCAGTATTTT. Translating gives CATSRGTGVVADTQYF. The chain has TRBV15 and TRBJ2-3, with D possibly being TRBD2 (6 bases). CDR3 length: 16 amino acids. CDR1 is LNHNV, CDR2 YYDKDF, per germline (reference sequence). Trimming cost V 3 bases and J 4 bases, with 17 bases left between them. Complete variable domain (other parts from reference TRBV15 and TRBJ2-3): DAMVIQNPRYQVTQFGKPVTLSCSQTLNHNVMYWYQQKSSQAPKLLFHYYDKDFNNEADTPDNFQSRRPNTSFCFLDIRSPGLGDTAMYLCATSRGTGVVADTQYFGPGTRLTVL.

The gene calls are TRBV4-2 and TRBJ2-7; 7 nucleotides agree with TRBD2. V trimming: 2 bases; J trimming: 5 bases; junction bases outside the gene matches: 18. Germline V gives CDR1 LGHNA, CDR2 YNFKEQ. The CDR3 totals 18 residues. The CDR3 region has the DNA TGTGCCAGCAGCCAACCCAGCTCCGGGACTACCCTCCTCCACGAGCAGTACTTC. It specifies CASSQPSSGTTLLHEQYF.

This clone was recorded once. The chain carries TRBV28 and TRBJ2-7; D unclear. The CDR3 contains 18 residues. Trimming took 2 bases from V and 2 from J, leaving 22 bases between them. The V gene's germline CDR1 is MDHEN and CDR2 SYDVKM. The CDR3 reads CASSLPSIGEYKAYEQYF. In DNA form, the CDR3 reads TGTGCCAGCAGTTTACCCTCGATTGGTGAATATAAGGCCTACGAGCAGTACTTC.